The 10 T cell receptor beta chains listed next were all sequenced from one sample in a study of blood T cells in healthy people across ages (dated by TCRdb to the mid-2010s). Libraries were made using 5' RACE. These reads were obtained on an Illumina HiSeq 2500. A second 7 to 11 cycle PCR used a sample-barcoded 5' primer and a J-beta primer mix. TCRdb ran its own pipeline on the public reads, namely fastp trimming at Q25 and MiXCR clone calling, and kept in-frame beta chains. Rows are combined by CDR3 protein, so each entry shows the most common genes and DNA. The sample has about 580,000 distinct CDR3 sequences on record, roughly 43% of them singletons. Approximately 25% of the sample is taken by the ten largest. Specimen: blood. These receptors were taken from a man aged 80 or over in good health.

This chain joins TRBV4-3 and TRBJ2-2; no clear D gene. The CDR3 has 15 residues. Trimming removed 0 bases at V and 6 bases at J, with 11 bases between. Germline V gene sequence: CDR1 LGHNA, CDR2 YSLEER. CDR3: CASSQDGPAAGELFF. The DNA of the CDR3 is TGCGCCAGCAGCCAAGACGGGCCGGCAGCCGGGGAGCTGTTTTTT.

Note on this clonotype: At one end the junction does not follow the germline gene, possibly because of a read error. The rearrangement uses TRBV3-1 and TRBJ2-4; D gene unclear. The assigned J gene may be wrong: the sequence end matches TRBJ2-7 better. This CDR3 has 13 amino acids. CDR1 LGHDT and CDR2 YNNKEL come from the germline V gene (reference sequence). The CDR3 loop reads CAGSQIGSYEQYF. DNA for the CDR3: TGTGCCGGCAGCCAGATTGGAAGTTACGAGCAGTACTTC.

This clonotype was seen only once. The chain uses TRBV20-1 and TRBJ2-1, with 9 bases that match TRBD2. CDR1 is DFQATT, CDR2 SNEGSKA, per germline (reference sequence). The CDR3 sequence is 15 residues long. V shed 0 bases, J shed 8 bases, and the junction held 8 bases outside the gene matches. For the CDR3, the DNA is TGCAGTGCTAGAGATGGGCTCAGGACTAGCGATGAGCAGTTCTTC. It encodes CSARDGLRTSDEQFF.

The table lists this clonotype with a few counts. The V call is TRBV6-6, the J call TRBJ2-7, with D unresolved. Germline values: CDR1 MNHNY, CDR2 SVGAGI (reference sequence). This CDR3 region has 14 residues. The V and J ends lost 3 bases and 7 bases respectively, with 16 bases between them. CDR3 sequence reads: CASSYGLLTDEQYF. In DNA, the CDR3 is TGTGCCAGCAGTTATGGCCTCTTAACCGATGAGCAGTACTTC.

J is TRBJ2-1 and V is TRBV2, with 7 bases identical to TRBD2. Germline assignment: CDR1 SNHLY and CDR2 FYNNEI. This CDR3 is built from 15 residues. Trimming at V came to 6 bases and at J to 6 bases, leaving 11 bases not matched to a gene. The CDR3 loop is CASRSGTIRSNEQFF. CDR3 in DNA: TGTGCCAGCAGGTCCGGGACTATCCGAAGCAATGAGCAGTTCTTC. Full variable domain (outside the CDR3, taken from reference TRBV2 and TRBJ2-1): EPEVTQTPSHQVTQMGQEVILRCVPISNHLYFYWYRQILGQKVEFLVSFYNNEISEKSEIFDDQFSVERPDGSNFTLKIRSTKLEDSAMYFCASRSGTIRSNEQFFGPGTRLTVL.

The chain couples TRBV28 to TRBJ1-1; no clear D gene. The CDR3 extends over 14 amino acids. Deletions cut 2 bases from V and 2 bases from J, with 9 bases between. The germline gives CDR1 MDHEN, CDR2 SYDVKM. The CDR3 region is CASSLRRLNTEAFF. In nucleotides, the CDR3 is TGTGCCAGCAGTTTACGGCGGTTAAACACTGAAGCTTTCTTT.

V and J are TRBV20-1 and TRBJ2-1, with 9 bases fitting TRBD1. Germline loops: CDR1 DFQATT, CDR2 SNEGSKA (reference sequence). V was pared by 0 bases and J by 4 bases, with 7 bases of the junction left unmatched. The CDR3 is 16 amino acids. CDR3 nucleotides: TGCAGTGCTAGAGATGTGGGACAGGGAAAATACAATGAGCAGTTCTTC. Amino acids: CSARDVGQGKYNEQFF.

This rearrangement joins TRBV10-2 to TRBJ2-1; D may be TRBD1 (6 bases). V was clipped by 8 bases and J by 4 bases, with 12 bases between them. Germline V gene sequence: CDR1 WSHSY, CDR2 SAAADI. This CDR3 region has 13 residues. This CDR3 reads CASSTGPYNEQFF. In DNA, the CDR3 is TGCGCCAGCTCGACAGGACCTTACAATGAGCAGTTCTTC.

The chain carries TRBV27 and TRBJ2-1; D gene unclear. The germline V and J ends were trimmed by 1 base and 2 bases, with 3 bases remaining between them. Germline loops: CDR1 MNHEY, CDR2 SMNVEV (reference sequence). The CDR3 runs to 13 residues. The CDR3 bases are TGTGCCAGCAGTTTATTCGCCTACAATGAGCAGTTCTTC. It is translated as CASSLFAYNEQFF.

J is TRBJ1-2 and V is TRBV14; 9 nucleotides line up with TRBD1. This CDR3 comprises 12 residues. Germline lookup yields CDR1 SGHDN and CDR2 FVKESK. The ends lost 3 bases at V and 9 bases at J; junction bases unmatched: 2. DNA of the CDR3: TGTGCCAGCAGCCACGGACAGGGGCGCTACACCTTC. Its protein is CASSHGQGRYTF. The full variable domain, with the rest looked up from reference TRBV14 and TRBJ1-2, is EAGVTQFPSHSVIEKGQTVTLRCDPISGHDNLYWYRRVMGKEIKFLLHFVKESKQDESGMPNNRFLAERTGGTYSTLKVQPAELEDSGVYFCASSHGQGRYTFGSGTRLTVV.